Given below is one T cell receptor beta chain in context. What it binds is not known. The length of the CDR3 is 14 residues. Per germline, CDR1 KGHSH and CDR2 LQKENI. V shed 3 bases and J shed 5 bases, with 10 bases lying between them. This sample was included in a study of OX40 agonist ivuxolimab in advanced cancers. Whole-study context: Treatment received earlier with anti-PD-1, anti-PD-L1 or anti-CTLA-4 agents was allowed, and under 50% had some. Study-wide results and caveats: Near-lowest levels of clonal expansion characterized partial responders at 0.1-3.0 mg/kg.

Clones were sequenced by immunoSEQ multiplex PCR, and TCRdb holds only the in-frame ones, with some missing. The table records 70,000 to 100,000 clones, approximately 80% of them present only once. Sequences were derived from CD4+ or CD8+ T cells sorted from blood, sampled in a trial of the OX40 agonist ivuxolimab. The chain has TRBV18 and TRBJ1-4, with D unresolved. This receptor was identified in an adult with an advanced solid tumor such as melanoma, head and neck, liver or kidney cancer. CDR3 coding DNA: TGTGCCAGCTCACCGCGGCAGGAGAATGAAAAACTGTTTTTT. It is translated as CASSPRQENEKLFF.